One sample yielded the 8 T cell receptor beta chains listed below, sequenced in a study of regulatory T cells in long-lasting Graves disease. Time point given: newly diagnosed GD, antithyroid drugs for less than 3 months. PBMCs provided the RNA from which the TCR library was made. With iRepertoire HTBI primers and Arm-PCR of CDR3 regions, TCR beta libraries were built. TCRdb independently ran MiXCR on the multiplex PCR reads; one entry per CDR3 protein. The data contain approximately 310,000 distinct CDR3 sequences, over 15% of them singletons. This specimen was peripheral blood mononuclear cells (PBMCs), taken at new diagnosis, from a patient treated with antithyroid drugs. These receptors were obtained from a female donor with Graves disease.

This clonotype was found a few times. The rearrangement uses TRBV18 and TRBJ2-1; 8 bases fit TRBD2. The ends lost 6 bases at V and 7 bases at J; junction bases unmatched: 8. Germline CDR1 KGHSH, CDR2 LQKENI. CDR3 length equals 14 residues. The CDR3 reads CASSGAGVGNEQFF. CDR3 in DNA: TGTGCCAGCTCGGGAGCGGGAGTTGGGAATGAGCAGTTCTTC.

The chain couples TRBV12-3 or TRBV12-4 to TRBJ2-7; D might be TRBD1 or TRBD2, each matching 5 bases. This CDR3 has 14 amino acids. V was cut by 6 bases and J by 1 base, with 13 bases left in between. The CDR3 region has the DNA TGTGCCAGCAGCCCAGGGAGCGGTTCCTACGAGCAGTACTTC. Its protein is CASSPGSGSYEQYF.

This clonotype was recorded many times. The rearrangement links TRBV12-5 to TRBJ2-2; no reliable D call. The germline gives CDR1 LGHNT, CDR2 FRNRAP. The CDR3 is 15 amino acids. Deletions cut 6 bases from V and 1 base from J, with 12 bases between. CDR3 DNA sequence: TGTGCTAGTGGCCCTGCTGGCCGGAACACCGGGGAGCTGTTTTTT. It codes for CASGPAGRNTGELFF.

Only a few counts were recorded for this clonotype. The rearrangement uses TRBV9 and TRBJ1-3; TRBD1 aligns across 9 bases. CDR3 length equals 15 residues. V lost 7 bases and J lost 4; bases outside the gene matches: 9. Germline CDR1 reads SGDLS; CDR2 reads YYNGEE. The CDR3 region has the DNA TGTGCCAGCTCCCCAACAGGGGGCAGGGGAAACACCATATATTTT. Its translation is CASSPTGGRGNTIYF. Full variable domain (rest looked up from reference TRBV9 and TRBJ1-3): DSGVTQTPKHLITATGQRVTLRCSPRSGDLSVYWYQQSLDQGLQFLIQYYNGEERAKGNILERFSAQQFPDLHSELNLSSLELGDSALYFCASSPTGGRGNTIYFGEGSWLTVV.

This chain links TRBV7-9 with TRBJ1-5; perhaps TRBD1 as D (5 bases). This CDR3 is 14 amino acids long. The germline V gene encodes CDR1 SEHNR and CDR2 FQNEAQ (reference sequence). Trimming removed 4 bases at V and 4 bases at J, with 11 bases between. The CDR3 loop reads CASSSRDLNQPQHF. CDR3 sequence (DNA): TGTGCCAGCAGCTCCCGGGACCTAAATCAGCCCCAGCATTTT.

This clonotype has just a few counts. The chain is built from TRBV6-2 or TRBV6-3 and TRBJ2-7, with 7 positions matching TRBD2. Germline V CDR1 and CDR2: MNHEY, SVGEGT. The V gene end was trimmed by 5 bases and the J gene end by 9 bases; junction bases not matched to a gene: 19. The CDR3 loop spans 16 amino acids. CDR3 sequence (DNA): TGTGCCAGCAGTGGCTTTCTAGCGGAGCACCCCACCGGGCAGTACTTC. Its protein is CASSGFLAEHPTGQYF.

This clonotype showed up many times. This sequence joins TRBV12-3 or TRBV12-4 and TRBJ2-5, with a possible D match to TRBD2 (5 bases). The CDR3 has 15 residues. Trimming stripped 5 bases from V and 4 bases from J, with 17 bases between. The CDR3 nucleotides read TGTGCCAGCAGTCCCCACACGGACTGGGGAGAGACCCAGTACTTC. Residues: CASSPHTDWGETQYF.

This clonotype came up many times. The chain is built from TRBV6-5 and TRBJ1-2; D ambiguous. Germline V lookup: CDR1 MNHEY, CDR2 SVGAGI. The CDR3 is made up of 19 amino acids. Trimming cost V 4 bases and J 1 base, with 25 bases left between them. The CDR3 here is CASSSRPALETELNYGYTF. Here the CDR3 DNA reads TGTGCCAGCAGTTCGCGGCCAGCTCTGGAGACGGAGCTTAACTATGGCTACACCTTC.